Reported below is one T cell receptor (beta chain). Its target is unknown. Second-dose timings of about 4 or about 12 weeks were pooled. The record originates from a study of T cell responses to AZD1222 COVID-19 vaccine. Findings and caveats of the study: The donor group comprised mostly white British people and more females; the analysis possibly underestimated clonal diversity. Just five to seven people given AZD1222 tested seropositive at baseline.

Germline CDR1 and CDR2: MNHNY and SVGAGI (reference sequence). J was trimmed by 4 bases and V by 0 bases; bases with no gene match: 7. The CDR3 covers 16 residues. Libraries were prepared by immunoSEQ multiplex PCR; TCRdb keeps only in-frame clonotypes and omits some of them. The data show tens of thousands of clones, about 89% seen once. This receptor was taken from an adult who received the AZD1222 COVID-19 vaccine. The source material was peripheral blood, sampled 28 days after the second AZD1222 dose. V is TRBV6-6 and J is TRBJ2-5; 8 bases agree with TRBD1. The CDR3 loop reads CASSYSSRGPLETQYF. CDR3 DNA: TGTGCCAGCAGTTACTCGAGCAGGGGGCCGTTAGAGACCCAGTACTTC.